Listed below are T cell receptor beta chains from one sample, sequenced in a study of blood T cell repertoires in COVID-19. Sequencing was performed with immunoSEQ multiplex PCR; in TCRdb, only in-frame clones are kept and a portion is missing. The sample has approximately 93,000 clones; about 87% are singletons. Material for sequencing was peripheral blood. The receptor source for this set is a human donor in a cohort sampled during active COVID-19. Both conserved end residues are part of each CDR3. The D gene is left open where the match is weak. Clone size appears in some rows only: once, few, many, or a class for an expanded clone.

>TRBD2|NA|TRBJ2-1|TRBV7-6
TGTGCCAGCAGCTTAAACCCACTAGCGGGATTGTTGGATGAGCAGTTCTTC
CASSLNPLAGLLDEQFF
>NA|NA|TRBJ2-2|TRBV7-6
TGTGCCAGCAGCTTAAGGCAGGGGAACACCGGGGAGCTGTTTTTT
CASSLRQGNTGELFF
>TRBD2|NA|TRBJ2-1|TRBV7-6
TGTGCCAGCAGCCCCGGACTAGCGGAGGCCAATGAGCAGTTCTTC
CASSPGLAEANEQFF
>TRBD2|NA|TRBJ2-7|TRBV2
TGTGCCAGCAGTGAGGCTAGCGGGAGTTACGAGCAGTACTTC
CASSEASGSYEQYF
>TRBD1|NA|TRBJ1-1|TRBV10-3
TGTGCCATCAGTGAGCCAGGGACAGGCAACACTGAAGCTTTCTTT
CAISEPGTGNTEAFF
>NA|NA|TRBJ1-1|TRBV5-1
TGCGCCAGCAGCTTTGGGCAGATGAACACTGAAGCTTTCTTT
CASSFGQMNTEAFF
>NA|NA|TRBJ1-4|TRBV25-1
TGTGCCAGCAGGACCCCAGGGTCTAATGAAAAACTGTTTTTT
CASRTPGSNEKLFF
>NA|NA|TRBJ2-7|TRBV18
TGTGCCAGCTCACCAGGGGAGGAAAGGAGCGAGCAGTACTTC
CASSPGEERSEQYF
>TRBD2|NA|TRBJ2-5|TRBV11-2
TGTGCCAGCAGCTTAGCTCTAGCGGGAGTTTGGGAGACCCAGTACTTC
CASSLALAGVWETQYF
>TRBD1|NA|TRBJ2-7|TRBV6-5
TGTGCCAGCAGCCTCGCGGACAGGGACTACGAGCAGTACTTC
CASSLADRDYEQYF
>TRBD1|NA|TRBJ2-7|TRBV5-4
TGTGCCAGCAGCCCCGGGACAGGGGATACCTACGAGCAGTACTTC
CASSPGTGDTYEQYF
>TRBD1|NA|TRBJ2-3|TRBV6-5
TGTGCCAGCAGTCCCGGGACAGGGACCACAGATACGCAGTATTTT
CASSPGTGTTDTQYF
>TRBD1|few|TRBJ2-1|TRBV6-5
TGTGCCATCGCGGGACAGGTTCTCAGTGAGCAGTTCTTC
CAIAGQVLSEQFF
>TRBD2|NA|TRBJ2-1|TRBV27
TGTGCCAGCAGTTTCAACCCGGGACTAGCGGGAGGGGATTACAATGAGCAGTTCTTC
CASSFNPGLAGGDYNEQFF
>TRBD1|NA|TRBJ2-7|TRBV24-1
TGTGCCACCAGTGAGCTAACAGGGGGCACGTCCTACGAGCAGTACTTC
CATSELTGGTSYEQYF
>NA|NA|TRBJ1-2|TRBV28
TGTGCCAGCAGCCCACGGGGCGGGGGTGGCTACACCTTC
CASSPRGGGGYTF